One T cell receptor beta chain is described in this entry. Its antigen remains unknown. This CDR3 contains 15 residues. Trimming cost V 4 bases and J 4 bases, with 15 bases left between them. Germline-derived CDR1 and CDR2 are SGHRS and YFSETQ. These data belong to a study of cytotoxic CD8 clonotypes in ibrutinib-treated CLL. Study-wide findings and caveats: Clonality increased with ibrutinib response but returned toward baseline at progression. Sampling times (in sustained-remission versus progressing patients) were not the same. Baseline levels of clonality went above those of age-matched healthy donors and moved with circulating CD8+ T-cell counts.

Here immunoSEQ multiplex PCR was the method, and the copy in TCRdb shows in-frame clones only, minus some. The repertoire holds approximately 140,000 clones, with 80% to 95% as singletons. The chain joins TRBV5-1 to TRBJ1-5; the D gene is possibly TRBD1 (5 bases). This sequence originates from a human donor with chronic lymphocytic leukemia. Sequencing was performed on PBMCs, taken after 12 months of ibrutinib treatment. The CDR3 nucleotides are TGCGCCAGCAGCCCCGGGACCGGCGATAATCAGCCCCAGCATTTT. It is translated as CASSPGTGDNQPQHF.